The 3 T cell receptor beta chains given below trace back to one sample, sequenced in a study of T cell responses to AZD1222 COVID-19 vaccine. Clones were read by immunoSEQ multiplex PCR, and TCRdb kept only the in-frame ones, dropping some. The sample holds 120,000 or so clones, about 94% seen once. The sample in question was peripheral blood, obtained 28 days after the second AZD1222 dose. The receptors were gathered from an adult who received the AZD1222 COVID-19 vaccine.

The gene calls are TRBV4-1 and TRBJ1-2; perhaps TRBD1 as D (5 bases). Trimming shortened V by 2 bases and J by 6 bases, and 13 bases separated the two germline ends. The germline V gene encodes CDR1 MGHRA and CDR2 YSYEKL. This CDR3 is 14 amino acids long. The CDR3 coding sequence is TGCGCCAGCAGCCAAAAACCGGGACTGAATGGCTACACCTTC. Translation: CASSQKPGLNGYTF.

This sequence joins TRBV6-5 and TRBJ1-6; TRBD1 is a possible D gene (5 bases). The germline V gene encodes CDR1 MNHEY and CDR2 SVGAGI. The ends were cut back, 3 bases at V and 8 bases at J, with 11 bases in the middle. This CDR3 is built from 14 residues. This CDR3 reads CASSYAGDYSPLHF. Written as DNA, the CDR3 is TGTGCCAGCAGTTATGCGGGGGACTATTCACCCCTCCACTTT.

The chain employs TRBV5-1 and TRBJ2-7; D is possibly TRBD2 (5 bases). The CDR3 loop spans 13 amino acids. CDR1 is SGHRS and CDR2 is YFSETQ in the germline V gene. V lost 6 bases and J 6 bases, leaving 16 bases between the germline ends. In DNA form, the CDR3 reads TGCGCCAGCACCCCGGAGGTAGGGAGCGAGCAGTACTTC. It is translated as CASTPEVGSEQYF. Variable domain in full (rest from reference TRBV5-1 and TRBJ2-7): KAGVTQTPRYLIKTRGQQVTLSCSPISGHRSVSWYQQTPGQGLQFLFEYFSETQRNKGNFPGRFSGRQFSNSRSEMNVSTLELGDSALYLCASTPEVGSEQYFGPGTRLTVT.